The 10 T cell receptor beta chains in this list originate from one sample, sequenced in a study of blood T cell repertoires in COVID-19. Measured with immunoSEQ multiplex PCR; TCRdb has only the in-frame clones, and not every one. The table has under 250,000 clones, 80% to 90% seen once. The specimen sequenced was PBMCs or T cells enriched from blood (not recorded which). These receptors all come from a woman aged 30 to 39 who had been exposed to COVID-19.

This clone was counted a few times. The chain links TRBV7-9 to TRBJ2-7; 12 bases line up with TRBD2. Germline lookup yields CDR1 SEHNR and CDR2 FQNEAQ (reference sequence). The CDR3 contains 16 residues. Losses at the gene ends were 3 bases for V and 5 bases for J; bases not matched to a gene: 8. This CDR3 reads CASSLLLAGGGHEQYF. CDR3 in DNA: TGTGCCAGCAGCTTGTTACTAGCGGGAGGTGGGCACGAGCAGTACTTC.

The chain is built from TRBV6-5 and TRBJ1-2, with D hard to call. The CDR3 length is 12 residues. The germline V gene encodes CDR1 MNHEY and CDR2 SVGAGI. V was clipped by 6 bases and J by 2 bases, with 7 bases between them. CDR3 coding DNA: TGTGCCAGCAGGGCGGGGAACTATGGCTACACCTTC. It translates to CASRAGNYGYTF.

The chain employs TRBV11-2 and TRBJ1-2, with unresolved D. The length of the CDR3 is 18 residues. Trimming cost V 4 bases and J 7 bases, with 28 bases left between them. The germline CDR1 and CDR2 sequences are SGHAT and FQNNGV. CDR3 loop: CASSSQTGPSLWEAGYTF. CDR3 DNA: TGTGCCAGCAGCTCTCAAACCGGGCCGTCTCTTTGGGAGGCTGGCTACACCTTC.

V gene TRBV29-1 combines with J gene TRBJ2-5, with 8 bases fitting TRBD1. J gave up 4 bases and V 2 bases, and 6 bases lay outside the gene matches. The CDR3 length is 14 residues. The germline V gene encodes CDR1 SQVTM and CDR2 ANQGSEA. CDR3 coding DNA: TGCAGCGTTGAACCTCAGGGGGCTCGAGAGACCCAGTACTTC. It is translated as CSVEPQGARETQYF.

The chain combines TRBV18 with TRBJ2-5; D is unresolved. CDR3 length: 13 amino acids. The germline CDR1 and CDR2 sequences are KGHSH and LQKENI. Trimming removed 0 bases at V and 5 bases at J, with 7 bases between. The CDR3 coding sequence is TGTGCCAGCTCACCACCAGCCCTGGAGACCCAGTACTTC. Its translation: CASSPPALETQYF.

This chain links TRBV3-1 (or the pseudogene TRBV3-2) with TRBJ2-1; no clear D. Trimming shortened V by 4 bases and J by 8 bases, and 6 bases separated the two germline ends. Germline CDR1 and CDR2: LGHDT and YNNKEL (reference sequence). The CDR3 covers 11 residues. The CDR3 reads CASSPQYEQFF. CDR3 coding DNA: TGTGCCAGCAGCCCCCAATATGAGCAGTTCTTC.

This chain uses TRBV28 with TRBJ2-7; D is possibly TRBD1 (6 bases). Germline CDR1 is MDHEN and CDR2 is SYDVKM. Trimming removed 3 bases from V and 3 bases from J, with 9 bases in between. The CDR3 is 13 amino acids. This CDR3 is CASSLGRGYEQYF. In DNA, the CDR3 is TGTGCCAGCAGTTTGGGCAGGGGCTACGAGCAGTACTTC. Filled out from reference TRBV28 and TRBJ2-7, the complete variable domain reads DVKVTQSSRYLVKRTGEKVFLECVQDMDHENMFWYRQDPGLGLRLIYFSYDVKMKEKGDIPEGYSVSREKKERFSLILESASTNQTSMYLCASSLGRGYEQYFGPGTRLTVT.

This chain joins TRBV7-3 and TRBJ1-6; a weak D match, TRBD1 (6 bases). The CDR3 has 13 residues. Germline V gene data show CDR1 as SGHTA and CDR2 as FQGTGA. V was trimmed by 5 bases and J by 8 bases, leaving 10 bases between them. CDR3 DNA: TGTGCCAGCAGCCAGGACAGTTATTCACCCCTCCACTTT. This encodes CASSQDSYSPLHF.

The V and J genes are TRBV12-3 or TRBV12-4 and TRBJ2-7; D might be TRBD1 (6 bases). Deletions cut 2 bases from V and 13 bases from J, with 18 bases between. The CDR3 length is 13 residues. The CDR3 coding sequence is TGTGCCAGCAGTTTATCCGACAGGTCGCACTACTACTTC. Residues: CASSLSDRSHYYF.

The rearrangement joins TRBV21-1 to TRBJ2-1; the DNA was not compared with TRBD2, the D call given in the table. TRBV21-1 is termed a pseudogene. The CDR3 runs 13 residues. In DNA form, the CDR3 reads TGTGCCAGCAGCAAAGGGAGGAACAATGAGCAGTTCTTC. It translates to CASSKGRNNEQFF.